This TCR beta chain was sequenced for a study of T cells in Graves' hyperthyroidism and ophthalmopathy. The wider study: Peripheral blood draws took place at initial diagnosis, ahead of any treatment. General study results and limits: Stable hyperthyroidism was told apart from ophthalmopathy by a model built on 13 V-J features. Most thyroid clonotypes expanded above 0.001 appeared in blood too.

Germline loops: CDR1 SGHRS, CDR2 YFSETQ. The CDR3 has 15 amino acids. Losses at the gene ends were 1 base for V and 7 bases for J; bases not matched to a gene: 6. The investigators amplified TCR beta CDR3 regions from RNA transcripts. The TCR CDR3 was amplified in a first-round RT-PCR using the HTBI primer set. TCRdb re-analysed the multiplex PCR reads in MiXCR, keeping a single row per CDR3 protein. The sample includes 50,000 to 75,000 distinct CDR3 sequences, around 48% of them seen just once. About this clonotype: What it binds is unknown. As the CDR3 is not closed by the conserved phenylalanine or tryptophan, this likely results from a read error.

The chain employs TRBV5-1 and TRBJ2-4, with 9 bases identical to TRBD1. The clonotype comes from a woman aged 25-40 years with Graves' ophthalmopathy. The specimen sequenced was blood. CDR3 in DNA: TGCGCCAGCAGCTTGTCGGGGACAGGGCCGAACATTCAGTACCGC. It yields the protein CASSLSGTGPNIQYR.